Included here is one T cell receptor beta chain sequence, with context. In germline, CDR1 is MNHEY, CDR2 SMNVEV (reference sequence). This CDR3 region has 16 residues. Trimming took 6 bases from V and 1 from J; bases not matched to a gene: 5. The library was built from around 0.4 ug RNA with molecular barcoded adaptors for alpha/delta and beta/gamma chains. TCRdb reprocessed the reads via MiXCR and lists one record per CDR3 protein. The table records around 130,000 distinct CDR3 sequences, 13% of them present only once. The entry originates in a study of read filtering for tumor transcriptome and immune sequencing. About the study: Mean patient age was roughly 61 years, range 47 to 80; around 17 male, roughly 14 female.

The sample taken for sequencing was a population of CD138-negative cells sorted from bone marrow. The clonotype was recovered from a donor at least 40 years old with multiple myeloma. The V call is TRBV27, the J call TRBJ2-5; 13 nucleotides align to TRBD2. DNA for the CDR3: TGTGCCAGCAGACCGGGACTAGCGGGACTCCAAGAGACCCAGTACTTC. The encoded protein is CASRPGLAGLQETQYF.